This T cell receptor beta chain was sequenced during a study of blood T cell repertoires in COVID-19. Study summary: Samples representing acute and convalescent COVID-19 were sourced from the United States, Italy and Spain. Sources were T cells, B-cell-depleted T cells, or PBMCs; the material itself was cDNA or gDNA.

Germline values: CDR1 SQVTM, CDR2 ANQGSEA. The CDR3 has 12 amino acids. With 5 bases removed from V and 1 base from J, the gap between germline ends came to 8 bases. As processed by the authors: Estimated nucleated cell counts came from reference gene primer amplification. Sequencing was performed with immunoSEQ multiplex PCR; in TCRdb, only in-frame clones are kept and a portion is missing. Clone size and the V and J calls come from that table; the DNA yielded D and trimming. The data hold roughly 250,000 clones, with around 82% observed a single time. The sequenced sample was peripheral blood. The source of this sequence is a man in his fifties with active or convalescent COVID-19. V and J are TRBV29-1 and TRBJ1-1; the D is unclear. The CDR3 loop reads CSVQTGNTEAFF. CDR3 in DNA: TGCAGCGTTCAGACGGGGAACACTGAAGCTTTCTTT. The complete variable domain, with remaining parts taken from reference TRBV29-1 and TRBJ1-1, reads SAVISQKPSRDICQRGTSLTIQCQVDSQVTMMFWYRQQPGQSLTLIATANQGSEATYESGFVIDKFPISRPNLTFSTLTVSNMSPEDSSIYLCSVQTGNTEAFFGQGTRLTVV.